This T cell receptor beta chain was sequenced during a study of blood T cell repertoires in COVID-19. Study summary: Samples representing acute and convalescent COVID-19 were sourced from the United States, Italy and Spain. PBMCs, B-cell-depleted T cells, or T cells were the source of the cDNA or gDNA that made up the material.

Per the original data handling: By means of reference gene primer amplification, nucleated cell counts were estimated. Only in-frame clones appear in the TCRdb table, and some are missing; sequencing was by immunoSEQ multiplex PCR. That table furnishes V, J and clone size, whereas the DNA furnished D and trimming. Altogether tens of thousands of clones are present, more than 70% being singletons, with the ten largest covering 7.2%. Germline lookup yields CDR1 LGHNT and CDR2 FRNRAP. The CDR3 is made up of 15 amino acids. Trimming removed 5 bases from V and 3 bases from J, with 17 bases in between. Material: peripheral blood. The V gene is TRBV12-5, the J gene TRBJ2-7, with D tentatively TRBD2 (6 bases). The receptor's source is a man between 60 and 75 years old with acute or convalescent COVID-19. CDR3 bases: TGTGCTAGTGGTCCCCGAGGAGGGTCGGGCTACGAGCAGTACTTC. Translation: CASGPRGGSGYEQYF.